The 7 T cell receptor beta chains in this list originate from one sample, sequenced in a study of T cells in Graves' hyperthyroidism and ophthalmopathy. Amplification yielded TCR beta CDR3 regions, with RNA transcripts as the source. Researchers ran a first-round RT-PCR on the TCR CDR3 using the HTBI primer set. TCRdb re-called the multiplex PCR reads with MiXCR, one entry per CDR3 protein. This repertoire shows more than 650,000 distinct CDR3 sequences, 14% found once; its top ten account for around 9.6%. Sample: blood. The receptor set was obtained from a woman aged 18-29 years with Graves' hyperthyroidism.

This clonotype has ten or more counts. The V call is TRBV2, the J call TRBJ2-7, with 12 nucleotides matching TRBD2. This CDR3 is 14 amino acids long. J gave up 7 bases and V 5 bases, and 6 bases lay outside the gene matches. Per the germline V gene, CDR1 is SNHLY and CDR2 is FYNNEI. The CDR3 sequence: CASSRLAGAEEQYF. The CDR3 DNA follows: TGTGCCAGCAGTCGACTAGCGGGGGCCGAGGAGCAGTACTTC.

This clonotype was detected only a few times. This chain joins TRBV2 and TRBJ2-2; 9 bases align to TRBD1. The CDR3 length is 15 residues. V trimming: 3 bases; J trimming: 4 bases; junction bases outside the gene matches: 3. The V gene's germline CDR1 is SNHLY and CDR2 FYNNEI. The DNA for the CDR3 is TGTGCCAGCAGTGACCTACAGGGGGCCACCGGGGAGCTGTTTTTT. The encoded protein is CASSDLQGATGELFF.

The rearrangement uses TRBV7-9 and TRBJ2-2, with D perhaps TRBD2 (5 bases). Trimming cost V 1 base and J 6 bases, with 6 bases left between them. From germline, CDR1 is SEHNR and CDR2 FQNEAQ (reference sequence). The CDR3 totals 13 residues. The CDR3 region is CASSLGSAGELFF. The DNA of the CDR3 is TGTGCCAGCAGCTTAGGTAGCGCCGGGGAGCTGTTTTTT.

The chain employs TRBV27 and TRBJ2-5; D gene uncertain. CDR1 and CDR2 from the germline V gene are MNHEY and SMNVEV (reference sequence). This CDR3 comprises 14 residues. The V end lost 4 bases, the J end lost 3 bases, and 12 bases lay between the germline ends. The CDR3 reads CASSSHSIEETQYF. The DNA for the CDR3 is TGTGCCAGCAGTTCCCATAGTATTGAAGAGACCCAGTACTTC.

This clonotype was counted ten times or more. The chain has TRBV27 and TRBJ2-5, with TRBD2 identical over 13 bases. Germline V gives CDR1 MNHEY, CDR2 SMNVEV (reference sequence). Trimming removed 5 bases from V and 2 bases from J; junction bases left unmatched: 5. This CDR3 comprises 16 residues. This CDR3 is CASSPWTSGGQETQYF. The DNA for the CDR3 is TGTGCCAGCAGTCCCTGGACTAGCGGGGGTCAAGAGACCCAGTACTTC.

In nucleotides, the CDR3 is TGTGCCAGCAGCTCTACCATTTCTGGGGCCAACGTCCTGACTTTC. It specifies CASSSTISGANVLTF. The chain joins TRBV7-2 to TRBJ2-6; D unclear. The CDR3 sequence is 15 residues long. Trimming stripped 4 bases from V and 1 base from J, with 8 bases between. Germline CDR1 and CDR2: SGHTA and FQGNSA.

This clonotype was seen many times. This sequence joins TRBV30 and TRBJ1-2; a possible D gene is TRBD1 (5 bases). The CDR3 loop spans 16 amino acids. CDR1 is GTSNPN and CDR2 is SVGIG in the germline V gene (reference sequence). V was shortened by 5 bases and J by 0 bases, with 19 bases between the two germline ends. The DNA for the CDR3 is TGTGCCTGGGACTTACGGGGGAAAGGAGCTAACTATGGCTACACCTTC. Translating it yields CAWDLRGKGANYGYTF.